A single sample is the source of the 28 T cell receptor beta chains below, sequenced in a study of monozygotic twins with inflammatory bowel disease. TCRdb re-called the 5' RACE reads; every CDR3 protein appears as one record, without DNA. The sample totals 150,000 or so distinct CDR3 sequences. Sequenced material: blood. The origin of the receptors is a human donor with ulcerative colitis or Crohn's disease, or a healthy co-twin of an affected twin (not recorded which).

The chain joins TRBV24-1 to TRBJ2-4; TCRdb's D call, TRBD1, is unchecked because there is no DNA. CDR1 and CDR2 (germline): KGHDR, SFDVKD. The CDR3 covers 14 residues. The CDR3 loop reads CATSDDYRGDIQYF.

The V and J genes are TRBV12-3 or TRBV12-4 and TRBJ1-1; TCRdb's assignment of TRBD1 cannot be checked, as there is no DNA. CDR3 length: 12 residues. The CDR3: CASSLRTDEAFF.

This chain links TRBV10-3 with TRBJ2-7; TCRdb designates TRBD2, a call that cannot be tested without DNA. The CDR3 length is 15 residues. Germline V gene lookup returns CDR1 ENHRY and CDR2 SYGVKD. This CDR3 reads CAISEEREGLGEQYF.

The gene calls are TRBV5-1 and TRBJ2-5. CDR3 length equals 13 residues. Germline CDR1 and CDR2: SGHRS and YFSETQ. The CDR3: CASSPPNRETQYF.

The gene calls are TRBV19 and TRBJ2-7. CDR3 length: 14 residues. Germline V gives CDR1 LNHDA, CDR2 SQIVND (reference sequence). CDR3 residues: CASSTTTDAYEQYF.

The CDR3 sequence: CASSQDSTIPLNGYTF. J is TRBJ1-2 and V is TRBV4-2; absent DNA, TCRdb's TRBD1 call cannot be checked. The CDR3 consists of 16 residues. In germline, CDR1 is LGHNA, CDR2 YNFKEQ.

CDR3 residues: CASSLARWAEQFF. The chain recombines TRBV7-2 with TRBJ2-1. There are 13 residues in the CDR3. From germline, CDR1 is SGHTA and CDR2 FQGNSA.

The J gene is TRBJ1-2, the V gene TRBV20-1; TCRdb calls TRBD1, which cannot be checked without DNA. The V gene's germline CDR1 is DFQATT and CDR2 SNEGSKA (reference sequence). The CDR3 has 16 amino acids. CDR3 in amino acids: CSARDLDRDANYGYTF.

The rearrangement joins TRBV9 to TRBJ2-1. The CDR3 length is 17 residues. Germline V gene lookup returns CDR1 SGDLS and CDR2 YYNGEE. This chain's CDR3 is CASSVGLSSSSYNEQFF.

V and J are TRBV5-5 and TRBJ2-3; the D call of TRBD2 rests on TCRdb alone, since no DNA is present to check it. The CDR3 totals 17 residues. Germline V gene lookup returns CDR1 SGHKS and CDR2 YYEKEE (reference sequence). The CDR3 reads CASSSTIAGVFTDTQYF.

The J gene is TRBJ2-4, the V gene TRBV2; TCRdb lists TRBD1, though no DNA is available to test this call. Germline CDR1 reads SNHLY; CDR2 reads FYNNEI. The CDR3 spans 13 residues. The chain's CDR3 is CASSAAGENIQYF. The entire variable domain, with the rest obtained from reference TRBV2 and TRBJ2-4, is as follows: EPEVTQTPSHQVTQMGQEVILRCVPISNHLYFYWYRQILGQKVEFLVSFYNNEISEKSEIFDDQFSVERPDGSNFTLKIRSTKLEDSAMYFCASSAAGENIQYFGAGTRLSVL.

The chain employs TRBV5-1 and TRBJ2-3; TCRdb's D call, TRBD2, is unchecked because there is no DNA. The CDR3 has 17 residues. Germline CDR1 reads SGHRS; CDR2 reads YFSETQ. The CDR3 is CASSLQPAGGRTDTQYF.

The chain joins TRBV12-3 or TRBV12-4 to TRBJ2-3; TCRdb outputs TRBD2, but without DNA this stays unchecked. The CDR3 spans 14 residues. This CDR3 reads CASTWTSGLYTQYF.

The rearrangement joins TRBV10-1 to TRBJ2-5; TCRdb returns TRBD1, unconfirmable since there is no DNA. Germline lookup yields CDR1 WNHNN and CDR2 SYGVQD (reference sequence). The CDR3 runs 14 residues. CDR3 region: CASSVSGLDRTQYF.

This sequence joins TRBV5-1 and TRBJ1-5; the TRBD1 assignment by TCRdb is unverifiable without DNA. The CDR3 totals 15 residues. CDR1 is SGHRS, CDR2 YFSETQ, per germline. CDR3 in amino acids: CASSAGQGSNQPQHF.

This CDR3 is CSVGGAVPRADTQYF. V and J are TRBV29-1 and TRBJ2-3; TCRdb's D gene call, TRBD1, goes unchecked for lack of DNA. Germline V gene sequence: CDR1 SQVTM, CDR2 ANQGSEA. This CDR3 contains 15 residues.

V usage is TRBV20-1 and J usage is TRBJ1-1. Germline V gene sequence: CDR1 DFQATT, CDR2 SNEGSKA (reference sequence). This CDR3 has 12 residues. CDR3 sequence: CSAWPDGFEAFF.

The gene calls are TRBV20-1 and TRBJ1-1; TCRdb proposes TRBD1, but this gene call is untestable without DNA. Germline V gene lookup returns CDR1 DFQATT and CDR2 SNEGSKA (reference sequence). CDR3 length equals 12 residues. CDR3 amino acids: CSVPHMNTEAFF.

The chain is built from TRBV4-1 and TRBJ2-2; the D call of TRBD2 rests on TCRdb alone, since no DNA is present to check it. The CDR3 runs to 17 residues. Germline lookup yields CDR1 MGHRA and CDR2 YSYEKL. The CDR3 sequence: CASSQDKASLWTGELFF.

The genes are TRBV6-5 and TRBJ1-4; with no DNA, the TCRdb D assignment of TRBD1 cannot be verified. The CDR3 runs to 18 residues. The germline V gene has CDR1 MNHEY and CDR2 SVGAGI. The CDR3: CASSYSDLQGHSNEKLFF.

The rearrangement uses TRBV18 and TRBJ2-4; TCRdb reports TRBD1, a call that lacks DNA to check it against. The CDR3 totals 17 residues. CDR1 and CDR2 (germline): KGHSH, LQKENI. CDR3: CASSLLRTGQPQNIQYF.

V is TRBV7-2 and J is TRBJ2-5; TCRdb gives TRBD2 as the D gene, but with no DNA this cannot be confirmed. There are 16 residues in the CDR3. From germline, CDR1 is SGHTA and CDR2 FQGNSA. CDR3 protein: CASSPRLAGAGETQYF.

This chain uses TRBV7-6 with TRBJ1-1. This CDR3 contains 12 residues. Germline-derived CDR1 and CDR2 are SGHVS and FNYEAQ. This CDR3 is CASSPGSTEAFF.

CDR3 loop: CASSLVAIYEQYF. The V call is TRBV7-2, the J call TRBJ2-7. CDR1 is SGHTA and CDR2 is FQGNSA in the germline V gene. The CDR3 contains 13 residues.

CDR3: CAWSVGPRGYTF. This chain uses TRBV30 with TRBJ1-2. Germline CDR1 and CDR2: GTSNPN and SVGIG (reference sequence). The CDR3 is 12 amino acids.

The rearrangement links TRBV30 to TRBJ1-3; TCRdb proposes TRBD1, but this gene call is untestable without DNA. The CDR3 has 14 residues. From germline, CDR1 is GTSNPN and CDR2 SVGIG (reference sequence). This CDR3 is CAWSPGSSGNTIYF.

J is TRBJ2-7 and V is TRBV7-6; TCRdb designates TRBD1, a call that cannot be tested without DNA. The CDR3 consists of 14 residues. From germline, CDR1 is SGHVS and CDR2 FNYEAQ. CDR3 amino acids: CASSPGTGGYEQYF.

The V gene is TRBV27, the J gene TRBJ2-5. Germline CDR1 MNHEY, CDR2 SMNVEV (reference sequence). The CDR3 has 16 residues. The CDR3 spells CASSSLPPGYQETQYF.